This T cell receptor beta chain was sequenced in a study of T cells in Graves' hyperthyroidism and ophthalmopathy. Germline V gene data show CDR1 as LNHDA and CDR2 as SQIVND (reference sequence). The CDR3 runs 13 residues. The V and J ends lost 9 bases and 3 bases respectively, with 12 bases between them. The CDR3 regions of TCR beta were amplified from RNA transcripts. The HTBI primer set drove a first-round RT-PCR of the TCR CDR3. TCRdb re-called the multiplex PCR reads through MiXCR, storing one row per CDR3 protein. The sample contains roughly 500,000 distinct CDR3 sequences, approximately 13% of which appear only once. With a duration under 2 months, the hyperthyroidism was newly diagnosed in patients aged 18 to 65. Diagnoses used clinical symptoms, serum thyroxine and TRAb, thyroid ultrasound and orbital computed tomography.

The J gene is TRBJ1-5, the V gene TRBV19; tentative D call: TRBD1 (5 bases). Material: blood. The source is a woman younger than 45 with Graves' hyperthyroidism that later progressed to Graves' ophthalmopathy. The chain's CDR3 is CASTDSFNQPQHF. Written as DNA, the CDR3 is TGTGCCAGCACCGACAGCTTCAATCAGCCCCAGCATTTT.